Sequencing of this T cell receptor (beta chain) was carried out in a study of shared clonotypes between healthy human individuals. Details on this clone: The antigen is not known.

This CDR3 comprises 15 residues. Germline CDR1 and CDR2: SGHTA and FQGTGA. V was pared by 5 bases and J by 6 bases, with 8 bases of the junction left unmatched. In the source study's methods: Sequence data from immunoSEQ were junction-only and lacked quality scores; consequently, filtering differed. The assay was immunoSEQ multiplex PCR, and TCRdb's table has in-frame clones only and misses some. For V, J and clone size, that table is used; D and trimming come from the DNA. This sample has under 600,000 clones, with around 97% found just once. Study-wide results and limits: Unshared clonotypes carried lower generation probabilities than those common to all four donors.

The donors were adults (healthy and HIV-negative) with no recent acute infections or vaccinations. What was sequenced was naive CD4+ T cells sorted from blood. Subset reported: CD45RA+ positively selected. The receptor was isolated from a woman in her 30s in good health. The V and J genes are TRBV7-3 and TRBJ2-1; the match to TRBD1 covers 9 bases. The chain's CDR3 is CASSVGTGPSNEQFF. In nucleotides, the CDR3 is TGTGCCAGCAGCGTTGGGACAGGGCCGTCCAATGAGCAGTTCTTC. The whole variable domain, remainder taken from reference TRBV7-3 and TRBJ2-1, is GAGVSQTPSNKVTEKGKYVELRCDPISGHTALYWYRQSLGQGPEFLIYFQGTGAADDSGLPNDRFFAVRPEGSVSTLKIQRTERGDSAVYLCASSVGTGPSNEQFFGPGTRLTVL.